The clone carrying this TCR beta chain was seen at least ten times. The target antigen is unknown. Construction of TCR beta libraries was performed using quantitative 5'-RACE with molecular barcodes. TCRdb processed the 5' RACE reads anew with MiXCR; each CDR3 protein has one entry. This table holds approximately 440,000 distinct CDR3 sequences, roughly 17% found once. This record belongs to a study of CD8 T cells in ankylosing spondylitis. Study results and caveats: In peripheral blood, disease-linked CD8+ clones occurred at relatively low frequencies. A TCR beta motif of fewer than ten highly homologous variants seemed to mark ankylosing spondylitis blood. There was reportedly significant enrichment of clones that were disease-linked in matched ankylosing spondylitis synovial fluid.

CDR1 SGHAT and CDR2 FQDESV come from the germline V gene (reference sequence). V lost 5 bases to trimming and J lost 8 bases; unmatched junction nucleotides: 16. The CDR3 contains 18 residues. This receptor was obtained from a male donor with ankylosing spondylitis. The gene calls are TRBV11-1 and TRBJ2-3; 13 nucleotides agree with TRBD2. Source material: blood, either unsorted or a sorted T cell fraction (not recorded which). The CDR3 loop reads CASSPQGTSGDSGVTQYF. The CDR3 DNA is TGTGCCAGCAGCCCACAAGGGACTAGCGGGGACTCAGGAGTTACGCAGTATTTT.